This TCR beta chain stems from a study of response to subunit inactivated influenza vaccine. The CDR3 loop spans 18 amino acids. With 5 bases removed from V and 1 base from J, the gap between germline ends came to 21 bases. CDR1 is SGHAT and CDR2 is FQDESV in the germline V gene (reference sequence). This clonotype occurred many times. MiXCR, run by TCRdb on the RT-PCR reads, gives a single entry per CDR3 protein. The table shows roughly 700,000 distinct CDR3 sequences, with 14% occurring only once. The genes are TRBV11-1 and TRBJ2-1; D not resolved. The receptor was derived from a middle-aged man who received an inactivated influenza vaccine. The specimen comprised PBMCs from blood, sampled 14 to 15 days before vaccination. The DNA of the CDR3 is TGTGCCAGCAGCCCCCGGCAGGCATTAATGGGTTCCTACAATGAGCAGTTCTTC. Its protein product is CASSPRQALMGSYNEQFF.